This TCR beta chain was retrieved from a study of early stage breast cancer tumors. Study-wide context: Most invasive tumors, about 80% of the 16, were ER+/PR+/HER2-.

Study-wide points: Enriched TCRB sequences shared across patients were mostly commonly generated sequences.

Clones were read by immunoSEQ multiplex PCR, and TCRdb kept only the in-frame ones, dropping some. The data contain 23,000 or so clones, approximately 67% of them singletons. Turning to this clone: Its antigen is currently unknown.

Sequenced: breast tumor tissue. This receptor was obtained from a person in their sixties with breast cancer.

CDR3 sequence reads: CASSPRDRGPGAEAFF. The CDR3 DNA follows: TGTGCCAGCAGTCCCCGGGACAGGGGGCCAGGAGCTGAAGCTTTCTTT. The rearrangement uses TRBV27 and TRBJ1-1, with 12 bases lining up with TRBD1. Unmatched junction bases numbered 10, after V lost 5 bases and J lost 6 bases. In germline, CDR1 is MNHEY, CDR2 SMNVEV (reference sequence). This CDR3 region has 16 residues.